Many counts were recorded for the clone carrying this TCR beta chain. Its antigen remains unknown. Stated time point: sample taken at primary tumor resection. No cells were sorted before sequencing. The whole RNA sequenced was extracted from tumor, nontumor lung or frozen PBMC. The donors comprised approximately 72 untreated early-stage non-small cell lung cancer patients. This CDR3 region has 13 residues. From germline, CDR1 is SEHNR and CDR2 FQNEAQ (reference sequence). V was shortened by 7 bases and J by 2 bases, with 11 bases between the two germline ends. This entry belongs to a study of spatial heterogeneity in lung cancer. Study details: Alpha-chain sequences were detected in numbers that were consistently lower than beta-chain sequences.

General study results and limits: Follow-up blood showed ubiquitous expanded tumor TCRs less than blood at resection did.

Carried by each TCR cDNA molecule was a unique molecular identifier. TCRdb re-analysed the 5' RACE reads in MiXCR, keeping a single row per CDR3 protein. The table lists under 75,000 distinct CDR3 sequences, 10% to 15% of them singletons, with about 7.1% in the top ten. This chain uses TRBV7-9 with TRBJ1-2; D unresolved. The receptor was isolated from a male donor with early-stage non-small cell lung cancer. Sequences were derived from PBMCs, sampled at surgery. CDR3 region: CASIGRGNYGYTF. CDR3 nucleotide sequence: TGTGCCAGCATAGGGCGGGGAAACTATGGCTACACCTTC.